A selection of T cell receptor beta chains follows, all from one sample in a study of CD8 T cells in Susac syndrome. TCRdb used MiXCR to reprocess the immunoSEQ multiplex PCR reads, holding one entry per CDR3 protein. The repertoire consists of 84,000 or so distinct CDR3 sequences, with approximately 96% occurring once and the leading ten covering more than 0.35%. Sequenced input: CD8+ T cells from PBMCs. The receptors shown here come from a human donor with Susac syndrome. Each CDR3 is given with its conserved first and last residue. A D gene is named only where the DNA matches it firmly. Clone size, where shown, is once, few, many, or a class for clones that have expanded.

CASSLGTGPYNEQFF	TGCGCCAGCAGCTTAGGGACAGGGCCTTACAATGAGCAGTTCTTC	.	TRBD1	TRBJ2-1	TRBV5-1	15
CASSPPVEWEGNEQFF	TGTGCCAGCAGTCCCCCGGTGGAGTGGGAGGGGAATGAGCAGTTCTTC	once	TRBD2	TRBJ2-1	TRBV6-1	16
CSVEDWGYQETQYF	TGCAGCGTTGAAGATTGGGGCTACCAAGAGACCCAGTACTTC	.	.	TRBJ2-5	TRBV29-1	14
CASSLRNSRADTQYF	TGTGCCAGCAGCTTAAGGAACAGTCGGGCAGATACGCAGTATTTT	.	.	TRBJ2-3	TRBV7-8	15
CASNTGLAGVGETQYF	TGTGCCAGCAATACCGGACTAGCGGGGGTCGGAGAGACCCAGTACTTC	.	TRBD2	TRBJ2-5	TRBV2	16
CAWGQGTYEQYF	TGTGCCTGGGGACAGGGGACCTACGAGCAGTACTTC	once	TRBD1	TRBJ2-7	TRBV30	12
CASSLVRASEANEKLFF	TGTGCCAGCAGCTTAGTTCGTGCGTCCGAAGCTAATGAAAAACTGTTTTTT	.	.	TRBJ1-4	TRBV7-9	17
CSAIDGDSALHF	TGCAGTGCTATAGACGGGGATAGTGCCCTCCACTTT	.	.	TRBJ1-6	TRBV20-1	12
CASSVDPRGEGYGYTF	TGTGCCAGCAGCGTAGATCCGAGGGGAGAAGGCTATGGCTACACCTTC	.	.	TRBJ1-2	TRBV9	16
CASSRGSSYTF	TGTGCCAGCAGCCGGGGCAGCTCATACACCTTC	.	.	TRBJ1-2	TRBV5-6	11
CAWSVGSGAPYNEQFF	TGTGCCTGGAGTGTCGGTAGCGGGGCCCCCTACAATGAGCAGTTCTTC	.	TRBD2	TRBJ2-1	TRBV30	16
CASSPKAEGYTEAFF	TGCGCCAGCAGCCCTAAAGCTGAGGGGTACACTGAAGCTTTCTTT	.	.	TRBJ1-1	TRBV4-3	15
CATLPSRNGKQDEKLFF	TGTGCCACCCTACCCTCGAGGAACGGGAAACAAGATGAAAAACTGTTTTTT	.	.	TRBJ1-4	TRBV28	17
CATSDGQAGNQPQHF	TGTGCCACCAGTGATGGACAAGCCGGCAATCAGCCCCAGCATTTT	.	.	TRBJ1-5	TRBV24-1	15
CASAPSGGSYEQYF	TGTGCCAGCGCACCCTCGGGGGGGTCCTACGAGCAGTACTTC	.	TRBD2	TRBJ2-7	TRBV19	14
CASSLPGGYNEQFF	TGTGCCAGCAGTCTCCCGGGGGGTTACAATGAGCAGTTCTTC	.	TRBD2	TRBJ2-1	TRBV2	14
CSVVDGLNYGYTF	TGCAGCGTTGTGGACGGACTTAACTATGGCTACACCTTC	.	.	TRBJ1-2	TRBV29-1	13
CSAPGDLAYEQYF	TGCAGTGCGCCCGGGGACCTCGCCTACGAGCAGTACTTC	.	.	TRBJ2-7	TRBV20-1	13
CSATGLAGVETQYF	TGCAGTGCTACCGGACTAGCGGGAGTAGAGACCCAGTACTTC	.	TRBD2	TRBJ2-5	TRBV20-1	14
CASSFQLAVPYNEQFF	TGTGCCAGCAGTTTCCAATTAGCGGTTCCCTACAATGAGCAGTTCTTC	once	.	TRBJ2-1	TRBV28	16
CASKTGTDPYEQYF	TGTGCCAGCAAGACCGGGACAGACCCCTACGAGCAGTACTTC	.	TRBD1	TRBJ2-7	TRBV6-2/TRBV6-3	14
CASSIDVTPYSNQPQHF	TGTGCCAGTAGTATAGATGTGACACCCTATAGCAATCAGCCCCAGCATTTT	.	.	TRBJ1-5	TRBV19	17
CSARDRAGPGPGANVLTF	TGCAGTGCTAGAGATAGGGCGGGGCCAGGGCCTGGGGCCAACGTCCTGACTTTC	.	.	TRBJ2-6	TRBV20-1	18
CASSPTFLAGVGDADTQYF	TGTGCCAGCAGTCCGACATTCCTTGCGGGAGTCGGAGACGCAGATACGCAGTATTTT	.	TRBD2	TRBJ2-3	TRBV12-3/TRBV12-4	19
CASSPDSSYNEQFF	TGTGCCAGCAGTCCGGACAGCTCCTACAATGAGCAGTTCTTC	.	.	TRBJ2-1	TRBV28	14
CASSSTGTGYQPQHF	TGTGCCAGCAGCTCTACCGGGACAGGGTATCAGCCCCAGCATTTT	.	TRBD1	TRBJ1-5	TRBV6-5	15
CASSYSKRYLGEQYF	TGTGCCAGCAGTTACTCGAAGCGGTACCTAGGCGAGCAGTACTTC	.	.	TRBJ2-7	TRBV6-5	15
CSAREDYNSNQPQHF	TGCAGTGCCCGGGAGGATTACAATAGCAATCAGCCCCAGCATTTT	.	.	TRBJ1-5	TRBV20-1	15
CASSVAPAGPDTQYF	TGTGCCAGCAGCGTAGCCCCCGCCGGGCCAGATACGCAGTATTTT	.	.	TRBJ2-3	TRBV9	15
CASSVLPGPPGTNYGYTF	TGTGCCAGCAGCGTCCTTCCGGGACCGCCCGGGACTAACTATGGCTACACCTTC	.	.	TRBJ1-2	TRBV9	18
CASSTLAADTQYF	TGTGCCAGCAGCACTTTAGCAGCAGATACGCAGTATTTT	.	.	TRBJ2-3	TRBV5-4	13
CASSWTGTSGNQPQHF	TGTGCCAGCAGCTGGACAGGCACGTCGGGCAATCAGCCCCAGCATTTT	.	TRBD1	TRBJ1-5	TRBV6-6	16
CASSQGLGEQFF	TGCGCCAGCAGCCAAGGCTTGGGGGAGCAGTTCTTC	.	.	TRBJ2-1	TRBV4-3	12
CSVDLAQTNYGYTF	TGCAGCGTTGATTTGGCCCAAACTAACTATGGCTACACCTTC	.	.	TRBJ1-2	TRBV29-1	14
CALTGGYEQYF	TGTGCCTTGACAGGGGGGTACGAGCAGTACTTC	.	TRBD1	TRBJ2-7	TRBV30	11
CATSDHPGGYTF	TGTGCCACCAGTGACCATCCGGGAGGCTACACCTTC	.	.	TRBJ1-2	TRBV24-1	12
CASNPPSEVDGYTF	TGTGCCAGCAACCCCCCTTCAGAAGTCGATGGCTACACCTTC	once	.	TRBJ1-2	TRBV7-9	14
CASSNDLRGDEQYF	TGTGCCAGCAGCAATGACCTCAGGGGTGACGAGCAGTACTTC	.	.	TRBJ2-7	TRBV5-4	14
CASSLAGNQPQHF	TGTGCCAGCAGCTTGGCCGGGAATCAGCCCCAGCATTTT	.	.	TRBJ1-5	TRBV5-6	13
CAISNRVLNSPLHF	TGTGCCATCAGTAACAGGGTACTTAATTCACCCCTCCACTTT	.	.	TRBJ1-6	TRBV10-3	14
CASSLWTGDSGANVLTF	TGTGCCAGCAGCTTATGGACAGGGGACTCTGGGGCCAACGTCCTGACTTTC	.	TRBD1	TRBJ2-6	TRBV7-9	17
CASSQDWVGNYGYTF	TGCGCCAGCAGCCAAGATTGGGTGGGGAACTATGGCTACACCTTC	.	.	TRBJ1-2	TRBV4-3	15
CASSIDLTEDTQYF	TGTGCCAGTAGTATAGATCTAACCGAGGATACGCAGTATTTT	.	.	TRBJ2-3	TRBV19	14
CASRGSYEQYF	TGTGCCAGCAGGGGATCCTACGAGCAGTACTTC	.	.	TRBJ2-7	TRBV7-2	11
CASSVGSGLAHPQFF	TGTGCCAGCAGCGTAGGGTCGGGACTAGCCCATCCCCAGTTCTTC	.	TRBD2	TRBJ2-1	TRBV9	15
CASSWDSGTGEYGYTF	TGTGCCAGCAGCTGGGATTCCGGGACAGGAGAGTATGGCTACACCTTC	.	TRBD1	TRBJ1-2	TRBV5-5	16
CSARWGITEAFF	TGCAGTGCTAGATGGGGGATCACTGAAGCTTTCTTT	.	.	TRBJ1-1	TRBV20-1	12
CASSLEFADTQYF	TGTGCCAGCAGCTTAGAATTTGCCGATACGCAGTATTTT	once	.	TRBJ2-3	TRBV13	13
CASSPGVRKSPDGELFF	TGTGCCAGCAGCCCCGGGGTCAGGAAATCTCCCGACGGGGAGCTGTTTTTT	.	.	TRBJ2-2	TRBV9	17
CSAKEPNYGYTF	TGCAGTGCTAAAGAGCCGAACTATGGCTACACCTTC	.	.	TRBJ1-2	TRBV20-1	12
CASRDWGLRYNEQFF	TGTGCCAGCAGGGACTGGGGCCTCCGTTACAATGAGCAGTTCTTC	.	.	TRBJ2-1	TRBV5-6	15
CAISERDRGYHEQFF	TGTGCCATCAGTGAACGGGACAGGGGGTATCATGAGCAGTTCTTC	.	TRBD1	TRBJ2-1	TRBV10-3	15
CSAEALGLAGGGTQYF	TGCAGTGCTGAGGCCCTGGGACTAGCGGGAGGAGGTACGCAGTATTTT	.	TRBD2	TRBJ2-3	TRBV20-1	16
CASSERRGDGYTF	TGTGCCAGCAGTGAAAGGCGAGGGGACGGCTACACCTTC	.	.	TRBJ1-2	TRBV2	13
CASSETGINEKLFF	TGCGCCAGCAGCGAAACAGGGATAAATGAAAAACTGTTTTTT	.	.	TRBJ1-4	TRBV4-3	14